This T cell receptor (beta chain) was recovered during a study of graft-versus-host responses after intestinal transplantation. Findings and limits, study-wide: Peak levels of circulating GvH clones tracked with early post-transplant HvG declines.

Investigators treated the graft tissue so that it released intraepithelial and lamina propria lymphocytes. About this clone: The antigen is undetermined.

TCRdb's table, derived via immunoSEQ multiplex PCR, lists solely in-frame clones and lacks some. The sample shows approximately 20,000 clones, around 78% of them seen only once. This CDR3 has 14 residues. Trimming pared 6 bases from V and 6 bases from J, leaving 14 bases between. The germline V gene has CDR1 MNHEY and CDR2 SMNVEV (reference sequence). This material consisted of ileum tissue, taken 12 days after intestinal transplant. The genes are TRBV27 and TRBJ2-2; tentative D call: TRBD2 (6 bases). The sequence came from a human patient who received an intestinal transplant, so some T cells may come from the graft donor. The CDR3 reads CASRKAGYPGELFF. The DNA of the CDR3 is TGTGCCAGCAGGAAGGCGGGGTACCCCGGGGAGCTGTTTTTT.